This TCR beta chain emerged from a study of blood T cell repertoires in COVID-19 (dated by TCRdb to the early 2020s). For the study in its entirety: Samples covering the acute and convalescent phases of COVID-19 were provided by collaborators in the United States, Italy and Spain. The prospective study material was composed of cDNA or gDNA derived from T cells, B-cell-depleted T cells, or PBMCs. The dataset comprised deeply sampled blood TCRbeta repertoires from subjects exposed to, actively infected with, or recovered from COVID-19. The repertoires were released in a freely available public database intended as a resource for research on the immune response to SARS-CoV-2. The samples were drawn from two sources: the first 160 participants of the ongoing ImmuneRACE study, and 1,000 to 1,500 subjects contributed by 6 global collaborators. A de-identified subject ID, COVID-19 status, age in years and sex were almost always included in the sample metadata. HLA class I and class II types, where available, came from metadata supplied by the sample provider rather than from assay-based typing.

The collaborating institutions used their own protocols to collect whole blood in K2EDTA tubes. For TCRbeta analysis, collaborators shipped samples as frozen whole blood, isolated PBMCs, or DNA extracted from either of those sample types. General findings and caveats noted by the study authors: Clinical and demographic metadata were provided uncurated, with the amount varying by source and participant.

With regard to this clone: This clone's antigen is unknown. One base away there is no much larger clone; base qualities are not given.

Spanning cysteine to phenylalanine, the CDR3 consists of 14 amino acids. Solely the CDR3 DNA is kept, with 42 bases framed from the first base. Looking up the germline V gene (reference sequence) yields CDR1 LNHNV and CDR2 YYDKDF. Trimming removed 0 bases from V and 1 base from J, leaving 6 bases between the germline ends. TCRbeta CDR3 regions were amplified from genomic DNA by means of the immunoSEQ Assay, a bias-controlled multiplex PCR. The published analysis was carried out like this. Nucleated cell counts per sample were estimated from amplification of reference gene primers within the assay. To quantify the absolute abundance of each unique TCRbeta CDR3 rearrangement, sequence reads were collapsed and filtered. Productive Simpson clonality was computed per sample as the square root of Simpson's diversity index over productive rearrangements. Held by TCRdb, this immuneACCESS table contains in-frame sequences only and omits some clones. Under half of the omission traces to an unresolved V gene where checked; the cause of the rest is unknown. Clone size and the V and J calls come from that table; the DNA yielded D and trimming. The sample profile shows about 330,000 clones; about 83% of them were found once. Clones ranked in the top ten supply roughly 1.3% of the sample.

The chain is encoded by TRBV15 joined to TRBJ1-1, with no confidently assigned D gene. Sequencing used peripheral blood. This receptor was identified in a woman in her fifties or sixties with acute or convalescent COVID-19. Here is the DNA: TGTGCCACCAGCAGAGATCGAGGGAACACTGAAGCTTTCTTT. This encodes CATSRDRGNTEAFF. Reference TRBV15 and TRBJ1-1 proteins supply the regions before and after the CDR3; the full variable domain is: DAMVIQNPRYQVTQFGKPVTLSCSQTLNHNVMYWYQQKSSQAPKLLFHYYDKDFNNEADTPDNFQSRRPNTSFCFLDIRSPGLGDTAMYLCATSRDRGNTEAFFGQGTRLTVV.